The next 3 T cell receptor beta chains were all read from a single sample in a study of blood T cells in healthy people across ages (dated by TCRdb to 2014 to 2015). Receptor amplification or capture employed 5' RACE. Sequencing relied on an Illumina HiSeq 2500. A second PCR of about 7 to 12 cycles was performed with a sample-barcoded 5' primer and a J-beta primer mix. TCRdb trimmed public reads at Q25 via fastp, called clones via MiXCR and kept in-frame beta chains. Every distinct CDR3 protein forms one entry, paired with its most common genes and DNA. For this sample there are 600,000 to 1,000,000 distinct CDR3 sequences; 58% appear just once. Approximately 21% of the sample is in the top ten clones. Sequences were obtained from blood. Receptor source: a man aged 25 to 40 in good health.

The chain employs TRBV7-9 and TRBJ2-1; TRBD2 matches 11 bases. CDR1 and CDR2 from the germline V gene are SEHNR and FQNEAQ (reference sequence). The V segment lost 5 bases and the J segment 8 bases; nucleotides outside the gene matches: 5. The CDR3 length is 14 residues. DNA of the CDR3: TGTGCCAGCAGCCCTACTAGCGGGAGTTATGAGCAGTTCTTC. Encoded protein: CASSPTSGSYEQFF.

The chain links TRBV7-2 to TRBJ2-5; D gene uncertain. The V gene lost 2 bases and the J gene lost 5 bases, with 15 bases spanning the gap. Germline V gene sequence: CDR1 SGHTA, CDR2 FQGNSA. This CDR3 comprises 15 residues. The CDR3, as DNA: TGTGCCAGCAGCTTACGGCTTAGTTACGACGAGACCCAGTACTTC. Translation gives CASSLRLSYDETQYF.

The table lists this clonotype with a count of one. The V call is TRBV20-1, the J call TRBJ2-1, with 11 bases identical to TRBD2. V dropped 6 bases and J dropped 7; count of bases not matched to a gene: 8. Per germline, CDR1 DFQATT and CDR2 SNEGSKA (reference sequence). The CDR3 runs to 14 residues. CDR3 protein: CSAGLAGGRNEQFF. The DNA of the CDR3 is TGCAGTGCGGGATTAGCGGGAGGGCGGAATGAGCAGTTCTTC.